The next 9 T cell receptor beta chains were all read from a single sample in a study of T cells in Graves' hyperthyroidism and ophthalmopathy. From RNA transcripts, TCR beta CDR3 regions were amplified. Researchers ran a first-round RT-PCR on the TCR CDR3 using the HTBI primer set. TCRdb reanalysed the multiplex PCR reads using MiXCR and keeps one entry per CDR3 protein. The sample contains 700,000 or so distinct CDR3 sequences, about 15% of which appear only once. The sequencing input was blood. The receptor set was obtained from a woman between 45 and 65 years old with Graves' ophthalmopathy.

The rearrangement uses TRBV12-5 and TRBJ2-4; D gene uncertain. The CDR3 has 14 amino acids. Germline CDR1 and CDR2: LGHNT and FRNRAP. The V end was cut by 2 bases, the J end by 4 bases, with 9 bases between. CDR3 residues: CASGLTGTKNIQYF. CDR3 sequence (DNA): TGTGCTAGTGGTTTGACGGGTACAAAAAACATTCAGTACTTC.

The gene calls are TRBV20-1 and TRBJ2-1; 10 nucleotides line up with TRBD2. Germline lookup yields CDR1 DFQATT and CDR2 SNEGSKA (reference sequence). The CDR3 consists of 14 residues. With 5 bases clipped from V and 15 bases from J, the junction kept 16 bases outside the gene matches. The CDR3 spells CSALTRPSGSSRFF. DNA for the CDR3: TGCAGTGCTCTTACCCGGCCTAGCGGGAGTTCTCGGTTCTTC.

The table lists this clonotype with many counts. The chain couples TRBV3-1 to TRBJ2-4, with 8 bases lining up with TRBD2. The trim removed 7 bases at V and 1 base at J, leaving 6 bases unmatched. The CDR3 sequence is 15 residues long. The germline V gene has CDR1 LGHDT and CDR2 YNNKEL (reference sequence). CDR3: CASKNSGIAKNIQYF. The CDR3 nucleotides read TGTGCCAGCAAAAATAGCGGGATTGCCAAAAACATTCAGTACTTC.

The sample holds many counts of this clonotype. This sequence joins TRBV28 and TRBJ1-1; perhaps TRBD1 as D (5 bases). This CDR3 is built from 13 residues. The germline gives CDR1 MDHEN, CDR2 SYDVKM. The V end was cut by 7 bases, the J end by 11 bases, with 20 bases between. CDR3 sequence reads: CASINPGRATAFF. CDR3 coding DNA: TGTGCCAGCATAAATCCGGGACGGGCGACGGCTTTCTTT.

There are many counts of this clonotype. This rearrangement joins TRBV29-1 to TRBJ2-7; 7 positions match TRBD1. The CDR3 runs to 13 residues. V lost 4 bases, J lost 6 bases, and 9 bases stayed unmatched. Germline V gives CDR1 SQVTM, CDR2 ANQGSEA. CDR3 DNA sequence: TGCAGCGTTGGGGGGTGGACAGGTGGCGAGCAGTACTTC. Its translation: CSVGGWTGGEQYF.

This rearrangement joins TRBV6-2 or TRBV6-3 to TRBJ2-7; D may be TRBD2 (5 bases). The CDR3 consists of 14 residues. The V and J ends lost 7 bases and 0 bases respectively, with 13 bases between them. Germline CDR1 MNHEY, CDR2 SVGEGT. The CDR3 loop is CASTILESSYEQYF. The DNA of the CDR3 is TGTGCCAGCACAATACTAGAGAGCTCCTACGAGCAGTACTTC.

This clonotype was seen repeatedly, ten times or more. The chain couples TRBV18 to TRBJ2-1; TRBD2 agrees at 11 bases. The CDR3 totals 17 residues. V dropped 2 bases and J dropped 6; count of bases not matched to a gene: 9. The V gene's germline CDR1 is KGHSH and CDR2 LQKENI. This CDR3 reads CASSPTTSGRWGNEQFF. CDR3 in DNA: TGTGCCAGCTCACCAACTACTAGCGGGAGATGGGGCAATGAGCAGTTCTTC.

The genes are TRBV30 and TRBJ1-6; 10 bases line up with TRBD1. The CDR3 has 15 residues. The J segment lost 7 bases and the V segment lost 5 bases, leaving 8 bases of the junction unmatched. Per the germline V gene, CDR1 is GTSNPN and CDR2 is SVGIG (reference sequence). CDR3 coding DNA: TGTGCCTGGCGAAAAGACAGGGGGCCGAATTCACCCCTCCACTTT. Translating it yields CAWRKDRGPNSPLHF.

CDR3 DNA: TGTGCCAGCCTCCGACAGGGGGGCAATCAGCCCCAGCATTTT. Its protein is CASLRQGGNQPQHF. The rearrangement links TRBV6-2 or TRBV6-3 to TRBJ1-5, with 9 bases identical to TRBD1. The CDR3 totals 14 residues. Germline lookup yields CDR1 MNHEY and CDR2 SVGEGT. Trimming took 8 bases from V and 2 from J; bases not matched to a gene: 4.